The T cell receptor beta chain under discussion was sequenced for a study of OX40 agonist ivuxolimab in advanced cancers. This CDR3 region has 16 residues. V was trimmed by 7 bases and J by 4 bases, leaving 19 bases between them. Per germline, CDR1 MNHNY and CDR2 SVGAGI (reference sequence). Details on this clone: The antigen remains undetermined.

Generated by immunoSEQ multiplex PCR, the TCRdb table keeps only in-frame clones and is missing some. The sample gives about 72,000 clones, 75% to 95% of which show up once; roughly 6% is in the top ten. Blood got drawn at baseline, again on cycle 4 day 1, and then on cycle 7 day 1. Study-wide points: Mean expanded clone counts were higher in CD8+ than CD4+ T cells.

The material was CD4+ or CD8+ T cells sorted from blood, obtained in a trial of the OX40 agonist ivuxolimab. The chain employs TRBV6-6 and TRBJ1-4; D gene ambiguous. This sequence was found in an adult with an advanced solid tumor such as melanoma, head and neck, liver or kidney cancer. CDR3 bases: TGTGCCAGCACCCGCTTACGGATAGGAAGTAATGAAAAACTGTTTTTT. Protein sequence: CASTRLRIGSNEKLFF.